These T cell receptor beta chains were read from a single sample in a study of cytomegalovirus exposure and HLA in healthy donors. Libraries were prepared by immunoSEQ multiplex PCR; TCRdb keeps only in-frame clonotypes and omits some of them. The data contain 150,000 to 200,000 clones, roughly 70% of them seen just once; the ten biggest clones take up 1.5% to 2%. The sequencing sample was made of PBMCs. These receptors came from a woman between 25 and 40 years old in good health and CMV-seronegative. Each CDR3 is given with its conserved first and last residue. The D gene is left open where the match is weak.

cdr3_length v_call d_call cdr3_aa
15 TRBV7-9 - CASSLGEASTDTQYF
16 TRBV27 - CASSPSGVIYNSPLHF
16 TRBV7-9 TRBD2 CASSILAGEATGELFF
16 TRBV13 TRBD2 CASSREGGPFIYEQFF
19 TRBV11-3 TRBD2 CASSTRTSGRASSADTQYF
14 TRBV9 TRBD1 CASSGTGTNEKLFF
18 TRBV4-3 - CASSQGRGRLKLNEKLFF
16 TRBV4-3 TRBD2 CASSQVGTSAIYEQYF
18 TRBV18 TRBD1 CASSTQTGRLNGGNTIYF
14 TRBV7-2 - CASRTTGAPYQAFF
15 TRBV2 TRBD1 CASKIMGQGGGGPFF
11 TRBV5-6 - CASSLRGEQYF
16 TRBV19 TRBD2 CASSPSGTAGAETQYF
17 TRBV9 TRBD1 CASSAGTGGGRREKLFF
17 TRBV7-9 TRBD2 CASSSTVSGRSSGELFF
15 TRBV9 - CASSGPPLGARELFF
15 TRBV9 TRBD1 CASSPRQGSTDTQYF
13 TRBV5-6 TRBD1 CASSLQGATEAFF
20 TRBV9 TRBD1 CASSSHPGTGAYSMNTEAFF
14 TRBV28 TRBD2 CASLRGGASYEQYF
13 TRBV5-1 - CASSLGQGLEQFF
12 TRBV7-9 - CSSRREAYGYTF
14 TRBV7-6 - CASSHRVSYNEQFF
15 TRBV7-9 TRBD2 CASSLGLARADTQYF
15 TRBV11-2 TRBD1 CASSLTGGGNQPQHF
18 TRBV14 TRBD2 CASSQGGTSGRYYNEQFF
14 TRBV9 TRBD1 CASSVYGQGGEQFF
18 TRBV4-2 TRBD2 CASSQDSGLAGSYNEQFF
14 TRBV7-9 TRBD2 CASSSGLASGELFF
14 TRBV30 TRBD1 CAWSFGRGLEKLFF
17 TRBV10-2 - CASSESGRAPENYGYTF
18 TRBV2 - CASSVPLRAPSKGAEAFF
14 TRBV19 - CASSMVATGETQYF
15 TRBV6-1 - CASSENGIGVFGYTF
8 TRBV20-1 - CSSLEQFF
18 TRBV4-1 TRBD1 CASSRRQGQTLINYGYTF
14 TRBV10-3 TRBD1 CAISNTGDLYEQYF
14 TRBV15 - CATSRDISSGELFF
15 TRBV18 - CASSPPLAGNTEAFF